Below, 24 T cell receptor beta chains from the same sample are listed, as sequenced in a study of blood T cell repertoires in COVID-19. Repertoires were generated with immunoSEQ multiplex PCR, while TCRdb's copy carries only in-frame clones and drops some. Seen here are 75,000 or so clones, roughly 86% observed once, and the top ten hold roughly 29%. Input material: peripheral blood. All receptors come from a man aged 50-59 years with acute or convalescent COVID-19.

This chain uses TRBV14 with TRBJ2-3; 12 bases line up with TRBD2. This CDR3 contains 19 residues. Germline CDR1 and CDR2: SGHDN and FVKESK. V shed 3 bases, J shed 0 bases, and the junction held 10 bases outside the gene matches. The CDR3 spells CASSHFGLAGKLSTDTQYF. CDR3 nucleotides: TGTGCCAGCAGCCATTTCGGACTAGCGGGGAAGCTTAGCACAGATACGCAGTATTTT.

The V gene is TRBV6-5, the J gene TRBJ1-5, with D perhaps matching TRBD1 (6 bases). The CDR3 sequence is 15 residues long. Per germline, CDR1 MNHEY and CDR2 SVGAGI. V was shortened by 7 bases and J by 0 bases, with 13 bases between the two germline ends. The DNA of the CDR3 is TGTGCCAGCATTAGACAGGAGTATAGCAATCAGCCCCAGCATTTT. Translated, it gives CASIRQEYSNQPQHF.

The gene calls are TRBV12-3 or TRBV12-4 and TRBJ1-2, with a tentative D call TRBD1 (5 bases). V lost 8 bases to trimming and J lost 3 bases, with 13 bases between them. The CDR3 extends over 13 amino acids. CDR3 nucleotides: TGTGCCAGCCGAGGCAGGGAATACTATGGCTACACCTTC. Its protein product is CASRGREYYGYTF.

A word on this clone: One end of the junction fails to match germline, which may point to a read error. This rearrangement joins TRBV5-1 to TRBJ1-5, with a weak D call TRBD1 (6 bases). CDR1 and CDR2 from the germline V gene are SGHRS and YFSETQ. This CDR3 has 15 residues. The CDR3 DNA sequence: TGCGCCCGCAGCTTGGGGGGGGGCCTTAATCAGCCCCAGCATTTT. Protein product: CARSLGGGLNQPQHF.

The chain has TRBV2 and TRBJ1-5; 7 bases are shared with TRBD1. V shed 7 bases, J shed 7 bases, and the junction held 7 bases outside the gene matches. This CDR3 has 13 amino acids. CDR1 and CDR2 (germline): SNHLY, FYNNEI. The CDR3 nucleotides read TGTGCCAGCACTGGACAGGTGAGGCAGCCCCAGCATTTT. Translation gives CASTGQVRQPQHF.

This chain links TRBV4-1 with TRBJ2-7, with 8 bases that match TRBD2. CDR3 length: 15 residues. Per germline, CDR1 MGHRA and CDR2 YSYEKL. Trimming cost V 2 bases and J 0 bases; bases outside gene matches: 3. The CDR3 nucleotides read TGCGCCAGCAGCCAAACGACTAGCGTCTCCTACGAGCAGTACTTC. This sequence encodes CASSQTTSVSYEQYF.

The rearrangement links TRBV12-3 or TRBV12-4 to TRBJ1-6; a weak D match, TRBD1 (6 bases). The CDR3 is 13 amino acids. Trimming removed 5 bases from V and 8 bases from J, with 10 bases in between. The CDR3 DNA reads as TGTGCCAGCAGTACCCACAGGGATTCACCCCTCCACTTT. It encodes CASSTHRDSPLHF.

The V and J genes are TRBV5-6 and TRBJ1-1; D not resolved. V was cut by 6 bases and J by 3 bases, with 9 bases left in between. Germline CDR1 and CDR2: SGHDT and YYEEEE. CDR3 size: 12 residues. The CDR3: CASTYMDTEAFF. In DNA form, the CDR3 reads TGTGCCAGCACCTATATGGACACTGAAGCTTTCTTT.

This chain joins TRBV6-1 and TRBJ1-2; 7 bases match TRBD1. This CDR3 region has 15 residues. Losses at the gene ends were 0 bases for V and 4 bases for J; bases not matched to a gene: 5. Germline-derived CDR1 and CDR2 are MNHNS and SASEGT. The CDR3 reads CASSEALQGTYGYTF. The DNA for the CDR3 is TGTGCCAGCAGTGAAGCGCTACAGGGGACCTATGGCTACACCTTC.

This clone was seen a handful of times. As DNA, the CDR3 is TGTGCCAGCAGCCGTCGACAGGGACCTACTGAAGCTTTCTTT. This sequence encodes CASSRRQGPTEAFF. V is TRBV3-1 (or the pseudogene TRBV3-2) and J is TRBJ1-1; 7 bases map to TRBD1. The CDR3 is made up of 14 amino acids. Germline-derived CDR1 and CDR2 are LGHDT and YNNKEL (reference sequence). V lost 4 bases, J lost 5 bases, and 7 bases stayed unmatched.

As DNA, the CDR3 is TGTGCCAGCAGCTCCCTCGCCGGGGGACCTCTAGGATACAATGAGCAGTTCTTC. It codes for CASSSLAGGPLGYNEQFF. The chain joins TRBV7-3 to TRBJ2-1, with D possibly matching TRBD2 (6 bases). The germline gives CDR1 SGHTA, CDR2 FQGTGA. The length of the CDR3 is 18 residues. Trimming removed 4 bases at V and 4 bases at J, with 23 bases between.

The V and J genes are TRBV2 and TRBJ1-5; possible D gene TRBD1, 6 bases. The germline gives CDR1 SNHLY, CDR2 FYNNEI. V was pared by 7 bases and J by 7 bases, with 14 bases between. The CDR3 spans 13 residues. CDR3 in amino acids: CASKNRERQPQHF. The CDR3 nucleotides read TGTGCCAGCAAGAACAGGGAAAGGCAGCCCCAGCATTTT.

This clone was seen a few times. V gene TRBV7-7 combines with J gene TRBJ2-5, with no clear D. CDR1 is SSHAT and CDR2 is FNYEAQ in the germline V gene (reference sequence). The V gene lost 1 base and the J gene lost 0 bases, with 6 bases spanning the gap. This CDR3 comprises 14 residues. CDR3 sequence (DNA): TGTGCCAGCAGCTTAGTGGCGGACCAAGAGACCCAGTACTTC. Its translation is CASSLVADQETQYF. Filled out from reference TRBV7-7 and TRBJ2-5, the complete variable domain reads GAGVSQSPRYKVTKRGQDVTLRCDPISSHATLYWYQQALGQGPEFLTYFNYEAQPDKSGLPSDRFSAERPEGSISTLTIQRTEQRDSAMYRCASSLVADQETQYFGPGTRLLVL.

The V call is TRBV5-6, the J call TRBJ2-1; D possibly corresponds to TRBD2 (6 bases). Trimming cost V 5 bases and J 5 bases, with 23 bases left between them. CDR1 SGHDT and CDR2 YYEEEE come from the germline V gene. CDR3 size: 17 residues. The CDR3 loop is CASRFGAQTRPNNEQFF. In DNA, the CDR3 is TGTGCCAGCAGATTCGGTGCGCAGACTAGACCCAACAATGAGCAGTTCTTC.

CDR3 sequence: CASSRAGVSSSYNEQFF. The CDR3 DNA reads TGCGCCAGCAGCAGAGCGGGGGTATCAAGCTCCTACAATGAGCAGTTCTTC. The chain has TRBV5-1 and TRBJ2-1; 8 bases align to TRBD2. V was pared by 4 bases and J by 0 bases, with 9 bases of the junction left unmatched. The CDR3 has 17 amino acids. Germline-derived CDR1 and CDR2 are SGHRS and YFSETQ.

The chain couples TRBV24-1 to TRBJ2-2; 12 nucleotides agree with TRBD1. The V gene end was trimmed by 3 bases and the J gene end by 4 bases; junction bases not matched to a gene: 20. The CDR3 totals 22 residues. CDR1 is KGHDR, CDR2 SFDVKD, per germline. For the CDR3, the DNA is TGTGCCACCAGTGATGTCACCCCCCTTGGGACAGGGGGCGGCCAAATCACCGGGGAGCTGTTTTTT. It specifies CATSDVTPLGTGGGQITGELFF.

This chain connects TRBV2 to TRBJ2-1; TRBD1 aligns across 8 bases. V shed 5 bases, J shed 5 bases, and the junction held 5 bases outside the gene matches. From germline, CDR1 is SNHLY and CDR2 FYNNEI. CDR3 length: 14 amino acids. CDR3 DNA: TGTGCCAGCAGTACCGGGACAGGCCACAATGAGCAGTTCTTC. Amino acid sequence: CASSTGTGHNEQFF. The entire variable domain, with the rest obtained from reference TRBV2 and TRBJ2-1, is as follows: EPEVTQTPSHQVTQMGQEVILRCVPISNHLYFYWYRQILGQKVEFLVSFYNNEISEKSEIFDDQFSVERPDGSNFTLKIRSTKLEDSAMYFCASSTGTGHNEQFFGPGTRLTVL.

V is TRBV4-1 and J is TRBJ2-5; TRBD2 aligns across 9 bases. CDR3 length: 15 amino acids. Germline trimming cut 3 bases from V and 5 bases from J; bases unmatched to any gene: 7. The germline CDR1 and CDR2 sequences are MGHRA and YSYEKL. The CDR3 DNA sequence: TGCGCCAGCAGCCACCCACTAGCGGGTCTTGAGACCCAGTACTTC. This codes for CASSHPLAGLETQYF.

The chain uses TRBV4-1 and TRBJ1-1; the D gene is possibly TRBD1 (6 bases). Per the germline V gene, CDR1 is MGHRA and CDR2 is YSYEKL. Trimming removed 4 bases at V and 4 bases at J, with 10 bases between. The CDR3 spans 13 residues. For the CDR3, the DNA is TGCGCCAGCAGCCGGACAGTAGGCACTGAAGCTTTCTTT. Protein sequence: CASSRTVGTEAFF.

V and J are TRBV2 and TRBJ2-5; the D gene is possibly TRBD2 (5 bases). Germline loops: CDR1 SNHLY, CDR2 FYNNEI. V lost 7 bases to trimming and J lost 1 base, with 13 bases between them. The CDR3 runs to 14 residues. CDR3 bases: TGTGCCAGCATTAAGACCGGGGTCCAAGAGACCCAGTACTTC. Encoded protein: CASIKTGVQETQYF.

This sequence joins TRBV7-9 and TRBJ1-1; TRBD1 aligns across 8 bases. The CDR3 consists of 13 residues. The germline gives CDR1 SEHNR, CDR2 FQNEAQ (reference sequence). The V and J ends lost 5 bases and 6 bases, in that order; junction bases with no gene match: 5. CDR3 loop: CASSLRGLAEAFF. The CDR3, as DNA: TGTGCCAGCAGCCTCAGGGGGCTCGCTGAAGCTTTCTTT. The variable domain in full, with the rest retrieved from reference TRBV7-9 and TRBJ1-1, is DTGVSQNPRHKITKRGQNVTFRCDPISEHNRLYWYRQTLGQGPEFLTYFQNEAQLEKSRLLSDRFSAERPKGSFSTLEIQRTEQGDSAMYLCASSLRGLAEAFFGQGTRLTVV.

The J gene is TRBJ2-3, the V gene TRBV5-1; TRBD1 matches at 11 bases. The CDR3 loop spans 15 amino acids. V shed 4 bases, J shed 3 bases, and the junction held 4 bases outside the gene matches. Germline CDR1 is SGHRS and CDR2 is YFSETQ. The CDR3 DNA is TGCGCCAGCAGCCACGGGACAGGGGGTACAGATACGCAGTATTTT. Its translation: CASSHGTGGTDTQYF.

The chain joins TRBV7-3 to TRBJ2-5; 7 bases fit TRBD1. This CDR3 has 15 residues. Germline assignment: CDR1 SGHTA and CDR2 FQGTGA. Unmatched junction bases numbered 10, after V lost 4 bases and J lost 5 bases. The CDR3 region has the DNA TGTGCCAGCAGCTCCGGACAGGACTCCTGGGAGACCCAGTACTTC. Protein: CASSSGQDSWETQYF.

The chain is built from TRBV5-4 and TRBJ2-5, with a weak D call TRBD2 (5 bases). Deletions cut 4 bases from V and 5 bases from J, with 15 bases between. There are 14 residues in the CDR3. Per the germline V gene, CDR1 is SGHNT and CDR2 is YYREEE (reference sequence). CDR3 in DNA: TGTGCCAGCAGCGGGAGAGGCCCCGATGAGACCCAGTACTTC. It translates to CASSGRGPDETQYF.